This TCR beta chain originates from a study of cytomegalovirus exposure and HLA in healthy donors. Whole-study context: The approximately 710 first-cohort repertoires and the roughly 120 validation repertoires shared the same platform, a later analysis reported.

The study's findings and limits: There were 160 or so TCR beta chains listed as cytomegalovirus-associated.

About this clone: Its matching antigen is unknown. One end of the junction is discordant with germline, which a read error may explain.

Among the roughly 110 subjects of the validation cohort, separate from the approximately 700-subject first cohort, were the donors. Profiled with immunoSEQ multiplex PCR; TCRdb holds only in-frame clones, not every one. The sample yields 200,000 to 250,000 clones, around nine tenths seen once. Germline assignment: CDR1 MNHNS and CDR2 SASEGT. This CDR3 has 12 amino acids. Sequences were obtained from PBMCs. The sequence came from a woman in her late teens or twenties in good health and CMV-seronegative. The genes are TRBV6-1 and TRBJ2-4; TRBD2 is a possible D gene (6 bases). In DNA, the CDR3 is TGTGCCAGTAGTGGCGGGGCTAACATTCAGTACTTC. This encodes CASSGGANIQYF.